The clone carrying this T cell receptor beta chain occurred many times. The antigen remains unidentified. This sample is part of a study of T-cell memory formation after mild COVID-19. 5'RACE primed at constant segments yielded TCR alpha and TCR beta cDNA libraries bearing sample barcodes and UMIs. TCRdb reanalysed the 5' RACE reads using MiXCR and keeps one entry per CDR3 protein. The table lists about 400,000 distinct CDR3 sequences, roughly 26% of them singletons. Study results and caveats: Memory sampled before infection contained some responding clones, suggesting cross-reactive memory joined.

This TCR derives from an adult woman who had mild COVID-19 (a few samples of this study predate the infection). Cell type and time point are not known. Specimen: PBMCs or a T cell subset sorted from them (not recorded which).

The CDR3 sequence is CASSVDAGGTGNTIYF. In nucleotides, the CDR3 is TGTGCCAGCAGCGTAGACGCAGGGGGTACGGGAAACACCATATATTTT. This chain connects TRBV9 to TRBJ1-3; the match to TRBD1 covers 7 bases. V lost 0 bases, J lost 4 bases, and 7 bases stayed unmatched. The CDR3 has 16 residues. Germline V gene data show CDR1 as SGDLS and CDR2 as YYNGEE. Together with reference TRBV9 and TRBJ1-3, the CDR3 gives the full variable domain: DSGVTQTPKHLITATGQRVTLRCSPRSGDLSVYWYQQSLDQGLQFLIQYYNGEERAKGNILERFSAQQFPDLHSELNLSSLELGDSALYFCASSVDAGGTGNTIYFGEGSWLTVV.